This T cell receptor beta chain was profiled in a study of blood T cell repertoires in COVID-19. Study-level information: COVID-19 samples from acute and convalescent phases originated in the United States, Italy and Spain.

Recruits, aged roughly 18 to 89 years, lived in approximately 26 US areas. Repertoires were generated with immunoSEQ multiplex PCR, while TCRdb's copy carries only in-frame clones and drops some. The sample carries roughly 220,000 clones, roughly 84% recorded once. This TCR was recovered from a woman between 40 and 55 years old who had recovered from COVID-19. The sequencing sample was made of PBMCs or T cells enriched from blood (not recorded which).

The CDR3 sequence: CASSYHRLQETQYF. CDR3 nucleotides: TGTGCCAGCAGTTACCACAGGCTACAAGAGACCCAGTACTTC. The genes are TRBV6-2 or TRBV6-3 and TRBJ2-5, with a possible D match to TRBD1 (5 bases). This CDR3 is built from 14 residues. Germline V gene lookup returns CDR1 MNHEY and CDR2 SVGEGT. V shed 2 bases and J shed 2 bases, with 9 bases lying between them.